This is a list of T cell receptor beta chains from one sample in a study of T cell repertoires in cytomegalovirus infection. TCRdb analysed the reads with MiXCR anew, one entry per CDR3 protein. Among about 400,000 distinct CDR3 sequences, over 15% were seen once, and the ten largest hold about 10%. The material sequenced was PBMCs. The receptors were sampled from a human donor in good health (CMV status not recorded). Some clones in this sample may be carry-over from other donors' samples. Each CDR3 is given with its conserved first and last residue. Each record gives: D gene, clone size, V gene, J gene, CDR3 length, CDR3 DNA, CDR3 protein. The D gene is left open where the match is weak. A clone size is listed for some rows: how often the clone was seen (once, few, many), or a class if it is expanded.

D: -; size: few; V: TRBV12-5; J: TRBJ2-3; length: 14; DNA: TGTGCTAGTGGCCGGCCATCCGGCACAGATACGCAGTATTTT; CDR3: CASGRPSGTDTQYF
D: -; size: many; V: TRBV7-2; J: TRBJ1-2; length: 15; DNA: TGTGCCAGCAGCCCACGGGACAACTCTAACTATGGCTACACCTTC; CDR3: CASSPRDNSNYGYTF
D: -; size: many; V: TRBV7-2; J: TRBJ1-2; length: 15; DNA: TGTGCCAGCAGCTGGCGGGGGCAGGCGTTAGGTGGCTACACCTTC; CDR3: CASSWRGQALGGYTF
D: -; size: -; V: TRBV10-3; J: TRBJ1-6; length: 15; DNA: TGTGCCATCAGTGAGTTGATGGGCGCCAATTCACCCCTCCACTTT; CDR3: CAISELMGANSPLHF
D: TRBD1; size: many; V: TRBV7-8; J: TRBJ2-7; length: 15; DNA: TGTGCCAGCAGCTTCGGGACAGGGAGTAGCGACGAGCAGTACTTC; CDR3: CASSFGTGSSDEQYF
D: TRBD2; size: -; V: TRBV28; J: TRBJ2-3; length: 16; DNA: TGTGCCAGCAGTTTAGGGGGGGACCCCTCCACAGATACGCAGTATTTT; CDR3: CASSLGGDPSTDTQYF
D: -; size: -; V: TRBV2; J: TRBJ1-2; length: 13; DNA: TGTGCCAGCACCCCGCGGGGTAGCTATGGCTACACCTTC; CDR3: CASTPRGSYGYTF
D: -; size: many; V: TRBV7-8; J: TRBJ1-4; length: 19; DNA: TGTGCCAGCAGCATAGGATCCGCGCCGGGACTCTCACTGGGGGAAAAACTGTTTTTT; CDR3: CASSIGSAPGLSLGEKLFF
D: -; size: many; V: TRBV15; J: TRBJ2-3; length: 13; DNA: TGTGCCACCAGCTCTCGAAGGGCAGATACGCAGTATTTT; CDR3: CATSSRRADTQYF
D: -; size: many; V: TRBV2; J: TRBJ2-7; length: 13; DNA: TGTGCCAGCATTGGGGGAGTTCACGACGAGCAGTACTTC; CDR3: CASIGGVHDEQYF
D: -; size: few; V: TRBV7-2; J: TRBJ1-2; length: 19; DNA: TGTGCCAGCAGCTTAGTGTTTTGGGACATTAGTCTTGAGAACTATGGCTACACCTTC; CDR3: CASSLVFWDISLENYGYTF
D: TRBD1; size: many; V: TRBV7-9; J: TRBJ1-3; length: 16; DNA: TGTGCCAGCAGCTCGTTGGGACAGGGTTCTGGAAACACCATATATTTT; CDR3: CASSSLGQGSGNTIYF
D: TRBD2; size: many; V: TRBV7-8; J: TRBJ2-1; length: 15; DNA: TGTGCCAGCAGCTACAGGACTAGCGGGGGGAATGAGCAGTTCTTC; CDR3: CASSYRTSGGNEQFF
D: -; size: -; V: TRBV29-1; J: TRBJ2-1; length: 15; DNA: TGCAGCGCATCCCGTGGGGCGGGATACTACAATGAGCAGTTCTTC; CDR3: CSASRGAGYYNEQFF
D: TRBD1; size: few; V: TRBV5-5; J: TRBJ2-1; length: 15; DNA: TGTGCCAGCAGCATGAACAGGGGTCTGTTGTATGAGCAGTTCTTC; CDR3: CASSMNRGLLYEQFF
D: -; size: many; V: TRBV7-6; J: TRBJ1-4; length: 15; DNA: TGTGCCAGCAGCTCCCGCCGGGGGGCGAGTGAAAAACTGTTTTTT; CDR3: CASSSRRGASEKLFF
D: -; size: many; V: TRBV7-8; J: TRBJ2-5; length: 13; DNA: TGTGCCAGCAGCAGACTAGTTTGGGAGACCCAGTACTTC; CDR3: CASSRLVWETQYF
D: TRBD1; size: -; V: TRBV14; J: TRBJ1-1; length: 17; DNA: TGTGCCAGCAGCCAAGCGGGGGGACAGGACTTATACACTGAAGCTTTCTTT; CDR3: CASSQAGGQDLYTEAFF
D: -; size: -; V: TRBV12-5; J: TRBJ2-5; length: 14; DNA: TGTGCTAGTGGCCCCCCAGGGGCGGGGGAGACCCAGTACTTC; CDR3: CASGPPGAGETQYF
D: -; size: -; V: TRBV20-1; J: TRBJ2-1; length: 16; DNA: TGCAGTGCTAGACACTATCAACAGATCTCCTACAATGAGCAGTTCTTC; CDR3: CSARHYQQISYNEQFF
D: -; size: -; V: TRBV2; J: TRBJ1-1; length: 11; DNA: TGTGCCAGCGACGTATTCACTGAAGCTTTCTTT; CDR3: CASDVFTEAFF
D: TRBD2; size: few; V: TRBV28; J: TRBJ2-1; length: 15; DNA: TGTGCCAGCAGCCCAATAGCGGGGAGAAACAATGAGCAGTTCTTC; CDR3: CASSPIAGRNNEQFF
D: -; size: -; V: TRBV5-1; J: TRBJ1-6; length: 14; DNA: TGCGCCAGCAGCCCGGGACGGATTAATTCACCCCTCCACTTT; CDR3: CASSPGRINSPLHF
D: -; size: -; V: TRBV12-3/TRBV12-4; J: TRBJ1-3; length: 15; DNA: TGTGCCAGCAGTTTGGCGGGGGCGGCCGGAAACACCATATATTTT; CDR3: CASSLAGAAGNTIYF
D: TRBD1; size: -; V: TRBV7-2; J: TRBJ2-4; length: 13; DNA: TGTGCCAGCAGCCTAGGGGGGGACAGGGGGCAGTACTTC; CDR3: CASSLGGDRGQYF
D: -; size: few; V: TRBV14; J: TRBJ1-1; length: 14; DNA: TGTGCCAGCAGCCAAGATCCCAGGCGCTCAGAGGCTTTCTTT; CDR3: CASSQDPRRSEAFF
D: -; size: few; V: TRBV19; J: TRBJ1-1; length: 14; DNA: TGTGCCAGTAGTCGGTGGGCGGGGAACACTGAAGCTTTCTTT; CDR3: CASSRWAGNTEAFF
D: -; size: few; V: TRBV19; J: TRBJ1-4; length: 14; DNA: TGTGCCAGTAGTATAGGGGACGGCAATGAAAAACTGTTTTTT; CDR3: CASSIGDGNEKLFF
D: -; size: -; V: TRBV27; J: TRBJ1-5; length: 13; DNA: TGTGCCAGCAGTTTAATGCCAAATCAGCCCCAGCATTTT; CDR3: CASSLMPNQPQHF
D: TRBD2; size: -; V: TRBV7-2; J: TRBJ2-7; length: 15; DNA: TGTGCCAGCAGCTTCCGGGCGGGAGGGGCCTACGAGCAGTACTTC; CDR3: CASSFRAGGAYEQYF
D: -; size: many; V: TRBV5-5; J: TRBJ1-2; length: 15; DNA: TGTGCCAGCAGCTTGGATACAGGCTCCCAGAATGGCTACACCTTC; CDR3: CASSLDTGSQNGYTF